This T cell receptor beta chain originates from a study of response to subunit inactivated influenza vaccine. Germline V lookup: CDR1 SGHRS, CDR2 YFSETQ. The CDR3 runs 15 residues. Note on this clonotype: The antigen is undetermined. This may stem from a read error, because a much larger clone lies one nucleotide away.

TCRdb reprocessed the RT-PCR reads via MiXCR and lists one record per CDR3 protein. The repertoire consists of roughly 780,000 distinct CDR3 sequences, with approximately 18% occurring once and the leading ten covering roughly a tenth. Study observations and caveats: Authors suggested each seasonal influenza vaccination recruits few new T cells.

The source is a man aged 45-60 years who received an inactivated influenza vaccine. The genes are TRBV5-1 and TRBJ2-1, with D tentatively TRBD2 (5 bases). Sequences were derived from PBMCs from blood, sampled roughly 5 days after vaccination. CDR3 nucleotide sequence: TGCACCAGCAGCTTGGTGGGAGATCCCTACAATGAGCAGTTCTTC. It specifies CTSSLVGDPYNEQFF.